Presented here are 14 T cell receptor beta chains from one specimen sequenced in a study of CD8+ T cells in alopecia areata. RNA was isolated and reverse transcribed to cDNA, the sequencing template. Measured with immunoSEQ multiplex PCR; TCRdb has only the in-frame clones, and not every one. The data show roughly 150,000 clones, with about 56% seen just once and 15% to 20% held by the top ten. Treatment given: oral pan-JAK inhibitor, 5-10 mg twice daily. Sequenced here: CD8+ T cells sorted from blood, sampled at week 4, from a patient treated with tofacitinib. The source of these receptors is a human donor with alopecia areata.

This sequence joins TRBV5-4 and TRBJ2-3; 8 bases map to TRBD2. The CDR3 length is 15 residues. Losses at the gene ends were 6 bases for V and 6 bases for J; bases not matched to a gene: 12. CDR1 and CDR2 (germline): SGHNT, YYREEE (reference sequence). The CDR3 DNA reads as TGTGCCAGCACCGAAGACGGGACTAGAGAGGATACGCAGTATTTT. This encodes CASTEDGTREDTQYF.

The chain links TRBV7-9 to TRBJ1-6; possible D gene TRBD1, 5 bases. V was shortened by 2 bases and J by 14 bases, with 25 bases between the two germline ends. Germline CDR1 SEHNR, CDR2 FQNEAQ (reference sequence). The CDR3 spans 17 residues. CDR3 in amino acids: CASSLSRTLTLSPTLHF. The CDR3 DNA reads as TGTGCCAGCAGCTTATCCCGGACACTCACCCTATCGCCGACCCTCCACTTT.

V is TRBV6-5 and J is TRBJ1-5, with D unresolved. The germline V gene encodes CDR1 MNHEY and CDR2 SVGAGI. V dropped 6 bases and J dropped 0 bases, with 12 bases sitting between them. The CDR3 is made up of 15 amino acids. CDR3 in amino acids: CASSKQPTSNQPQHF. The DNA of the CDR3 is TGTGCCAGCAGCAAACAACCGACTAGCAATCAGCCCCAGCATTTT.

This clone was seen a few times. The genes are TRBV27 and TRBJ2-2, with D hard to call. The CDR3 is 15 amino acids. Germline V CDR1 and CDR2: MNHEY, SMNVEV (reference sequence). V was trimmed by 4 bases and J by 0 bases, leaving 9 bases between them. Here the CDR3 reads CASSWRTTNTGELFF. Here the CDR3 DNA reads TGTGCCAGCAGTTGGCGAACTACGAACACCGGGGAGCTGTTTTTT.

The chain carries TRBV19 and TRBJ2-6; 7 bases align to TRBD1. Germline CDR1 and CDR2: LNHDA and SQIVND (reference sequence). This CDR3 is 14 amino acids long. J gave up 4 bases and V 8 bases, and 5 bases lay outside the gene matches. As DNA, the CDR3 is TGTGCCAGTGGACAGGTAGTAGGGGCCAACGTCCTGACTTTC. It codes for CASGQVVGANVLTF.

The gene calls are TRBV2 and TRBJ2-5, with TRBD1 identical over 11 bases. The length of the CDR3 is 16 residues. From germline, CDR1 is SNHLY and CDR2 FYNNEI. The V and J ends lost 4 bases and 2 bases, in that order; junction bases with no gene match: 6. DNA of the CDR3: TGTGCCAGCAGTGTTCCGGGACAGGGGGATCAAGAGACCCAGTACTTC. This codes for CASSVPGQGDQETQYF.

The genes are TRBV4-2 and TRBJ2-7; 8 bases match TRBD2. The V and J ends lost 8 bases and 0 bases, in that order; junction bases with no gene match: 9. The CDR3 consists of 15 residues. The germline V gene encodes CDR1 LGHNA and CDR2 YNFKEQ. For the CDR3, the DNA is TGTGCCAGCCAAGAGGGCGGGGGGAGCTCCTACGAGCAGTACTTC. It codes for CASQEGGGSSYEQYF.

In nucleotides, the CDR3 is TGTGCCATCAGTGAGGGATCCATGAACTCCTACGAGCAGTACTTC. Amino acid sequence: CAISEGSMNSYEQYF. The chain uses TRBV10-3 and TRBJ2-7; unclear D gene. Trimming took off 2 bases at V and 0 bases at J, with 11 bases between the two ends. The CDR3 totals 15 residues. The germline gives CDR1 ENHRY, CDR2 SYGVKD.

The chain uses TRBV7-8 and TRBJ1-1; D remains unclear. In germline, CDR1 is SGHVS, CDR2 FQNEAQ. The CDR3 sequence is 15 residues long. V was trimmed by 0 bases and J by 4 bases, leaving 12 bases between them. CDR3 in amino acids: CASSLAPEGLTEAFF. The CDR3 DNA follows: TGTGCCAGCAGCTTAGCGCCGGAAGGTCTCACTGAAGCTTTCTTT.

V gene TRBV30 combines with J gene TRBJ2-2; D is uncertain. Trimming stripped 0 bases from V and 6 bases from J, with 5 bases between. CDR3 length equals 12 residues. CDR1 is GTSNPN, CDR2 SVGIG, per germline (reference sequence). The CDR3 region has the DNA TGTGCCTGGAGTGTAGGCCCCGGGGAGCTGTTTTTT. Amino acids: CAWSVGPGELFF.

CDR3 protein: CASSSGGQGSYGYTF. The CDR3 DNA is TGTGCCAGCAGTTCTGGTGGGCAGGGGTCTTATGGCTACACCTTC. The chain links TRBV5-6 to TRBJ1-2, with D perhaps matching TRBD1 (6 bases). Per germline, CDR1 SGHDT and CDR2 YYEEEE. The length of the CDR3 is 15 residues. V lost 5 bases and J lost 5, with 19 bases in between.

This clone was observed a single time. The J gene is TRBJ1-1, the V gene TRBV18; 7 nucleotides match TRBD1. Germline V gives CDR1 KGHSH, CDR2 LQKENI. CDR3 length: 18 residues. V lost 0 bases to trimming and J lost 0 bases; unmatched junction nucleotides: 10. The CDR3 sequence: CASSPPGHLGQMNTEAFF. The CDR3 coding sequence is TGTGCCAGCTCACCACCCGGACACTTGGGACAGATGAACACTGAAGCTTTCTTT.

This rearrangement joins TRBV27 to TRBJ1-1, with 7 nucleotides matching TRBD1. The trim removed 5 bases at V and 3 bases at J, leaving 9 bases unmatched. This CDR3 region has 15 residues. Germline CDR1 is MNHEY and CDR2 is SMNVEV (reference sequence). CDR3 residues: CASSLTGAAYTEAFF. In DNA, the CDR3 is TGTGCCAGCAGTCTCACAGGGGCCGCCTACACTGAAGCTTTCTTT.

The chain carries TRBV5-1 and TRBJ1-2; D is undetermined. In germline, CDR1 is SGHRS, CDR2 YFSETQ. V lost 4 bases and J lost 1, with 14 bases in between. This CDR3 comprises 15 residues. CDR3 protein: CASSPREALNYGYTF. The CDR3 DNA reads as TGCGCCAGCAGCCCCCGGGAAGCTCTTAACTATGGCTACACCTTC.